This section outlines one T cell receptor beta chain sequence together with its context. Its binding antigen is unknown. Base qualities were left out, and no much larger clone turns up one base away. From its cysteine to its phenylalanine, the CDR3 spans 14 amino acids. CDR3 DNA only is kept here, 42 bases in frame from base 1. Clipping removes 6 bases from V and 4 bases from J, with 5 as the unmatched junction base count. Sequences SQVTM (CDR1) and ANQGSEA (CDR2) are obtained from the germline V gene. At one collaborating source in Seattle, patients were enrolled during active infection and were followed longitudinally through the course of disease. Whole blood was collected in K2EDTA tubes by collaborating institutions according to the institutions' own protocols. For TCRbeta analysis, collaborators shipped samples as frozen whole blood, isolated PBMCs, or DNA extracted from either of those sample types.

TCRbeta CDR3 regions were amplified from genomic DNA using the immunoSEQ Assay, a bias-controlled multiplex PCR. Regarding the original processing steps: The number of nucleated cells in each sample was estimated from the amplification of reference gene primers within the assay. To quantify the absolute abundance of each unique TCRbeta CDR3 rearrangement, sequence reads were collapsed and filtered. For each sample, productive Simpson clonality was calculated as the square root of Simpson's diversity index across productive rearrangements. Sourced from immuneACCESS, this table was stored by TCRdb with only in-frame sequences that have V and J called. A share of the clones is absent; for the studies checked, an unresolved V gene accounts for under half, and the remainder has no known explanation. The D gene and trimming were derived from the DNA, and the V and J assignments and clone size from that table. For this sample there are over 70,000 clones; 77% appear just once. Roughly 2.4% of the sample rests with the top ten.

This entry belongs to a study of blood T cell repertoires in COVID-19 (dated by TCRdb to the early 2020s). A note on the overall study: Samples from collaborators originated in the United States, Italy and Spain and spanned both the acute and convalescent phases of COVID-19. The sample metadata nearly always contained a de-identified subject ID, COVID-19 status, age in years and sex. The dataset comprised deeply sampled blood TCRbeta repertoires from subjects exposed to, actively infected with, or recovered from COVID-19. The samples were drawn from the first 160 participants of the ongoing ImmuneRACE study and from 1,200 or so subjects provided by 6 global collaborators. The repertoires were made available in a free public database intended to serve as a resource for research on the immune response to SARS-CoV-2. Where HLA class I and class II types were available, the types were taken from metadata supplied by the sample provider, not from assay-based typing. The prospective study material was composed of cDNA or gDNA derived from T cells, B-cell-depleted T cells, or PBMCs. Broader findings and caveats from the paper: The quantity of clinical and demographic metadata differed by source and by participant and was supplied without curation.

The sample consisted of peripheral blood. Recombination linked TRBV29-1 to TRBJ1-5, and TRBD1 aligns with 11 junction nucleotides. This clonotype was obtained from an older man with COVID-19, enrolled during active disease. The DNA is TGCAGCGTGATGGGACAGGGGGGGAATCAGCCCCAGCATTTT. The encoded protein is CSVMGQGGNQPQHF.